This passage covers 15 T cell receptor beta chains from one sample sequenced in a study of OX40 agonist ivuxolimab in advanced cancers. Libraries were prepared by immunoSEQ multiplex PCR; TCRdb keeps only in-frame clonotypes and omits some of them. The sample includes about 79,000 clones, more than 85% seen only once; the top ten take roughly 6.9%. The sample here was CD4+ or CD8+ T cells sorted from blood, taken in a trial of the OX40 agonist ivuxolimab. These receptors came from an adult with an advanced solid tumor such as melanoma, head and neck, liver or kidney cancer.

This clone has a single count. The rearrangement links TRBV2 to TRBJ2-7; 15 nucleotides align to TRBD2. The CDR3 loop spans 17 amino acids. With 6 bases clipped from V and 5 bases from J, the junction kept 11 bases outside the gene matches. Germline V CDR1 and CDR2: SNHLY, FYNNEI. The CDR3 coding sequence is TGTGCCAGCAGGCCCGGACTAGCGGGAGGGCCCTCGGACGAGCAGTACTTC. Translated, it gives CASRPGLAGGPSDEQYF.

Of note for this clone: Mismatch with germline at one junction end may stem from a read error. This CDR3 reads CATQSIFLPNNKPGQGVIF. As DNA, the CDR3 is TGTGCCACCCAATCAATCTTCCTTCCCAATAACAAACCGGGACAGGGGGTGATCTTC. The V and J genes are TRBV28 and TRBJ2-1, with TRBD1 matching over 11 bases. This CDR3 has 19 amino acids. Germline V gene data show CDR1 as MDHEN and CDR2 as SYDVKM. The variable domain in full, with the rest retrieved from reference TRBV28 and TRBJ2-1, is DVKVTQSSRYLVKRTGEKVFLECVQDMDHENMFWYRQDPGLGLRLIYFSYDVKMKEKGDIPEGYSVSREKKERFSLILESASTNQTSMYLCATQSIFLPNNKPGQGVIFGPGTRLTVL.

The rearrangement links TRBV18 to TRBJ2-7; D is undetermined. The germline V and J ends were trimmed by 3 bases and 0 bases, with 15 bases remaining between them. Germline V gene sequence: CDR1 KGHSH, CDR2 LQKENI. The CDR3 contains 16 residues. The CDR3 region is CASSPTLSAGSYEQYF. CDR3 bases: TGTGCCAGCTCACCGACCCTTAGTGCTGGCTCCTACGAGCAGTACTTC.

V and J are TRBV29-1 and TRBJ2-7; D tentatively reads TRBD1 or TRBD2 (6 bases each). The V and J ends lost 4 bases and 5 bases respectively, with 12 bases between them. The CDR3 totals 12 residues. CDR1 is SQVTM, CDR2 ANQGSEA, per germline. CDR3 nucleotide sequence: TGCAGCGTTGCGAGGGGGGTTGACGAGCAGTACTTC. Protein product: CSVARGVDEQYF.

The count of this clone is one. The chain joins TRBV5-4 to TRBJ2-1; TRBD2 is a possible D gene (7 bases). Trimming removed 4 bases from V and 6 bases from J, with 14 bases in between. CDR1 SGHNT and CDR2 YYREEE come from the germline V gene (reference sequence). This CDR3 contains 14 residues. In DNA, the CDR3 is TGTGCCAGCAGCCCAGGGGCTAGCGGCAATGAGCAGTTCTTC. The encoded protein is CASSPGASGNEQFF.

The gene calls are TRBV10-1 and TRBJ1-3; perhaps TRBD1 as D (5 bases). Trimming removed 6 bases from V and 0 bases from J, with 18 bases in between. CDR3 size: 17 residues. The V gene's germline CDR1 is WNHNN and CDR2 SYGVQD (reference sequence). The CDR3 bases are TGCGCCAGCAGGAGACAGTTGCACCGCTTCTCTGGAAACACCATATATTTT. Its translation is CASRRQLHRFSGNTIYF.

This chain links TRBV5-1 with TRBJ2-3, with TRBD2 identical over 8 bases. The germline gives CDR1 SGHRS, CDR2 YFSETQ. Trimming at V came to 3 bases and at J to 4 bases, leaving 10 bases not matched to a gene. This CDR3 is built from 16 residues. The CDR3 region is CASSSEQAGVADTQYF. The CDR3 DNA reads TGCGCCAGCAGCTCGGAACAAGCGGGAGTCGCAGATACGCAGTATTTT.

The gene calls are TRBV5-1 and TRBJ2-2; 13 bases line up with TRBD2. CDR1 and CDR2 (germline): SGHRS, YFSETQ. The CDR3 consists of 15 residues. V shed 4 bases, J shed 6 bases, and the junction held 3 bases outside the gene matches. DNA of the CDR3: TGCGCCAGCAGCCGGACTAGCGGGAGCTCCGGGGAGCTGTTTTTT. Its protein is CASSRTSGSSGELFF.

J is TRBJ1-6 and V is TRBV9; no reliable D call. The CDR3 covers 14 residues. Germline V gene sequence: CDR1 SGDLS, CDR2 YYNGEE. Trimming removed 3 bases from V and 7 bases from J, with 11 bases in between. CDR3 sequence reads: CASSGPAVNSPLHF. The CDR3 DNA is TGTGCCAGCAGCGGGCCGGCCGTCAATTCACCCCTCCACTTT.

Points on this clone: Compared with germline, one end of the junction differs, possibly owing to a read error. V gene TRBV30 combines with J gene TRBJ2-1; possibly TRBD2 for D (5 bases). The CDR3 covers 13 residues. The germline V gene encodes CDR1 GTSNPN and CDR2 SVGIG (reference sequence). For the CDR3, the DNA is TGTGCCCGGAGTGTACTAGGGCTAGGTGAGCAGTTCTTC. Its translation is CARSVLGLGEQFF.

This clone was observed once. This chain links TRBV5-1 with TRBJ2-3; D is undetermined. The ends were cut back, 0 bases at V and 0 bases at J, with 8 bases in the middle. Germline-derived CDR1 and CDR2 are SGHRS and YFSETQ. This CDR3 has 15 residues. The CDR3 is CASSLDGRSTDTQYF. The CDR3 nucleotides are TGCGCCAGCAGCTTGGATGGCAGGAGCACAGATACGCAGTATTTT.

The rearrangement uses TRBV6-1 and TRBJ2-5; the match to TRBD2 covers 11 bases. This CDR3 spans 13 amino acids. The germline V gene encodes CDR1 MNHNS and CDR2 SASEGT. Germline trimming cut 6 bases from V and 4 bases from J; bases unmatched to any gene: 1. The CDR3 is CASRGLAGETQYF. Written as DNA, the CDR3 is TGTGCCAGCAGAGGACTAGCGGGAGAGACCCAGTACTTC.

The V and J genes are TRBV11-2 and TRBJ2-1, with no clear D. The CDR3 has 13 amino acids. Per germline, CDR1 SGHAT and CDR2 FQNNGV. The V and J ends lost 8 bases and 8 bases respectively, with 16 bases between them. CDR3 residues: CASSLVNMDEQFF. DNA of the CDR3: TGTGCCAGCTCCTTAGTAAACATGGATGAGCAGTTCTTC.

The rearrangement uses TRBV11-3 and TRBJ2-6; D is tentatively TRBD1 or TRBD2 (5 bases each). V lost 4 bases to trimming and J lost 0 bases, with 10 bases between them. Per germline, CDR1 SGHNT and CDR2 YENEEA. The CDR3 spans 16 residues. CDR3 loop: CASSWSGSSGANVLTF. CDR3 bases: TGTGCCAGCAGCTGGTCAGGGAGCTCTGGGGCCAACGTCCTGACTTTC.

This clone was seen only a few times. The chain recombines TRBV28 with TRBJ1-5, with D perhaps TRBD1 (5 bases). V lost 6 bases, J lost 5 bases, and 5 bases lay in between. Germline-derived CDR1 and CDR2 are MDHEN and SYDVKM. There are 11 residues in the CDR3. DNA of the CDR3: TGTGCCAGCAGGGGGCATCAGCCCCAGCATTTT. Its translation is CASRGHQPQHF. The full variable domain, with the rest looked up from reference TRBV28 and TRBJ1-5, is DVKVTQSSRYLVKRTGEKVFLECVQDMDHENMFWYRQDPGLGLRLIYFSYDVKMKEKGDIPEGYSVSREKKERFSLILESASTNQTSMYLCASRGHQPQHFGDGTRLSIL.